This T cell receptor (beta chain) was documented in a study of cytomegalovirus exposure and HLA in healthy donors. Researchers ran the PCR with 60 Vbeta and 13 Jbeta primers. Sequencing used immunoSEQ multiplex PCR; TCRdb keeps in-frame clones, though not all of them. The sample lists 150,000 to 200,000 clones, roughly four fifths occurring once. Germline-derived CDR1 and CDR2 are KGHSH and LQKENI. This CDR3 comprises 14 residues. V dropped 3 bases and J dropped 5 bases, with 14 bases sitting between them. Turning to this clone: Antigen specificity is unknown.

Findings and caveats of the study: A later analysis reportedly identified an Asian-associated ancestry cluster as carrying fewer N-insertions than the roughly 700-donor mean. Overall, around 160 TCR beta chains were annotated as cytomegalovirus-associated.

The TCR comes from a man aged 18 to 35 in good health and CMV-seronegative. The sequenced material came from PBMCs. The chain is built from TRBV18 and TRBJ2-7; possibly TRBD2 for D (5 bases). The CDR3 DNA follows: TGTGCCAGCTCACCCTATGAGGGCGCCCACGAGCAGTACTTC. Encoded protein: CASSPYEGAHEQYF.